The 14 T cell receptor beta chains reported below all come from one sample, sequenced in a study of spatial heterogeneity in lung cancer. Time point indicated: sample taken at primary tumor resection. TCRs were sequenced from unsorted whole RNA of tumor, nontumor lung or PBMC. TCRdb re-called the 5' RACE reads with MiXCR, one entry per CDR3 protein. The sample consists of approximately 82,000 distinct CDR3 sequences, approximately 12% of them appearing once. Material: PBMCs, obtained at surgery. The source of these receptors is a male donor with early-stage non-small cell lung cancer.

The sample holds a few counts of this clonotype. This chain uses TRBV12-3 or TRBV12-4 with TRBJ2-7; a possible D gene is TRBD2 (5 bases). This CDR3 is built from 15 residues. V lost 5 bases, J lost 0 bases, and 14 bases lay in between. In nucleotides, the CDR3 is TGTGCCAGCAGTAAAGGTAGAGGAGGCTCCTACGAGCAGTACTTC. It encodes CASSKGRGGSYEQYF.

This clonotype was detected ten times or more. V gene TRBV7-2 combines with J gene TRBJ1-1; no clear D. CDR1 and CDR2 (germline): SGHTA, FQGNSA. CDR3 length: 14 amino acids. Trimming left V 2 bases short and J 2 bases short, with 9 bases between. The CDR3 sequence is CASSLNRLNTEAFF. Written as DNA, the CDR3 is TGTGCCAGCAGCTTAAACAGATTAAACACTGAAGCTTTCTTT.

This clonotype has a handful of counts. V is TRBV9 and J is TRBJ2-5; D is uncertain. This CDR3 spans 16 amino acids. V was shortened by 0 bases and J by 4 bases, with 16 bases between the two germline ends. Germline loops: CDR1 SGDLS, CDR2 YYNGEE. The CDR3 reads CASSVGEGPRRETQYF. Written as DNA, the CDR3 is TGTGCCAGCAGCGTAGGAGAAGGACCGAGGAGAGAGACCCAGTACTTC.

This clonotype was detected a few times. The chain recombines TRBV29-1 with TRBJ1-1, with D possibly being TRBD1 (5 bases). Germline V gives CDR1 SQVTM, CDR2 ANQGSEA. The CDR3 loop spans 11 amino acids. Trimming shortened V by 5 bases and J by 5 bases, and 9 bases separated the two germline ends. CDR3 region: CSVNQGTEAFF. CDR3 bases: TGCAGCGTTAATCAGGGAACTGAAGCTTTCTTT.

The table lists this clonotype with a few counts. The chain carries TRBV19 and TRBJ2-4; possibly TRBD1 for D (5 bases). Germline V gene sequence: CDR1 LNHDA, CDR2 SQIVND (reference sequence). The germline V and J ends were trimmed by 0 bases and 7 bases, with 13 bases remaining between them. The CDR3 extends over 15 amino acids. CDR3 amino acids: CASSIDQAGLNIQYF. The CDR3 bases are TGTGCCAGTAGTATAGACCAAGCAGGGCTGAACATTCAGTACTTC.

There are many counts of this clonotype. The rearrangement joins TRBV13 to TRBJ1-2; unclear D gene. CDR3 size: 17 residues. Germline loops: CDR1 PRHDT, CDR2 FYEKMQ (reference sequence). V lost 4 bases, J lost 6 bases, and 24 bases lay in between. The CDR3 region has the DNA TGTGCCAGCAGCTCCCGGGCCTTTCAAAACACCAACAATGGCTACACCTTC. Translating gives CASSSRAFQNTNNGYTF.

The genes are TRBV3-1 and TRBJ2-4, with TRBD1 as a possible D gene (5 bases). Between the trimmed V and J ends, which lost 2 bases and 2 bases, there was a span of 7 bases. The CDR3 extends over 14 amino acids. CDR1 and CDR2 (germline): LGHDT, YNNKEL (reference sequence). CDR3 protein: CASSQQGTKNIQYF. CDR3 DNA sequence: TGTGCCAGCAGCCAACAGGGCACCAAAAACATTCAGTACTTC.

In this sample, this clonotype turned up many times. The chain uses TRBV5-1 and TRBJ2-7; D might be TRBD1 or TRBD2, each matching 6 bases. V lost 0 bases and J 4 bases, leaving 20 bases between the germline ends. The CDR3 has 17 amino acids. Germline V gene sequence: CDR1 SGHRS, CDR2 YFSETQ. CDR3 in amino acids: CASSLAPNTGAFYEQYF. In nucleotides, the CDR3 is TGCGCCAGCAGCTTGGCTCCCAACACGGGGGCCTTTTACGAGCAGTACTTC.

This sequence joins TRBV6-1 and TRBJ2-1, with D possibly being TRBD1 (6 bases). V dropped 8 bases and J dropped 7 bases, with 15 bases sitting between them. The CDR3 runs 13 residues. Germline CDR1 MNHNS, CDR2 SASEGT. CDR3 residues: CASGRQAGNEQFF. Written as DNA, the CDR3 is TGTGCCAGCGGTCGACAGGCCGGGAATGAGCAGTTCTTC.

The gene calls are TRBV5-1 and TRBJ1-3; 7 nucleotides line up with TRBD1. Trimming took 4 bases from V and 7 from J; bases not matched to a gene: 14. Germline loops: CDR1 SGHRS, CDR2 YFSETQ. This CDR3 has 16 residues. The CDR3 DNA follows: TGCGCCAGCAGCGGTGGACAGGCCCTCAGCGGCAACACCATATATTTT. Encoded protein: CASSGGQALSGNTIYF.

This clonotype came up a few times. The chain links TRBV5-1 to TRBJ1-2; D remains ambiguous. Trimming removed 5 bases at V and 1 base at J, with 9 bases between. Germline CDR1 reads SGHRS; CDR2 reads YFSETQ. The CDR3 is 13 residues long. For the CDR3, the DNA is TGCGCCAGCAGAGGCAGCGGTAACTATGGCTACACCTTC. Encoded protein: CASRGSGNYGYTF.

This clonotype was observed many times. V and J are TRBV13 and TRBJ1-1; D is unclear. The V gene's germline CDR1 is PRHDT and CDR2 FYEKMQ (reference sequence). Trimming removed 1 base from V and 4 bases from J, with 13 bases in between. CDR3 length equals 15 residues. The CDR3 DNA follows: TGTGCCAGCAGCTTAGATTCCGGCGGGAGCACTGAAGCTTTCTTT. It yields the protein CASSLDSGGSTEAFF.

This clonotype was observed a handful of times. CDR3 nucleotides: TGCAGCATCGTAGGAGGGACTGAAGCTTTCTTT. Translation gives CSIVGGTEAFF. This sequence joins TRBV29-1 and TRBJ1-1; the D is unclear. Per germline, CDR1 SQVTM and CDR2 ANQGSEA. This CDR3 spans 11 amino acids. The germline V and J ends were trimmed by 8 bases and 5 bases, with 12 bases remaining between them.

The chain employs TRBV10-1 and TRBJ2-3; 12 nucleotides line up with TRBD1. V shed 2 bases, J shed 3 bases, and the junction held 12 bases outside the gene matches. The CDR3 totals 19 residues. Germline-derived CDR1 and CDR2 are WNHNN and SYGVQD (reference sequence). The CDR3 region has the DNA TGCGCCAGCAGTGAGACAACGGGACAGGGGGCCTTGTCGACAGATACGCAGTATTTT. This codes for CASSETTGQGALSTDTQYF.